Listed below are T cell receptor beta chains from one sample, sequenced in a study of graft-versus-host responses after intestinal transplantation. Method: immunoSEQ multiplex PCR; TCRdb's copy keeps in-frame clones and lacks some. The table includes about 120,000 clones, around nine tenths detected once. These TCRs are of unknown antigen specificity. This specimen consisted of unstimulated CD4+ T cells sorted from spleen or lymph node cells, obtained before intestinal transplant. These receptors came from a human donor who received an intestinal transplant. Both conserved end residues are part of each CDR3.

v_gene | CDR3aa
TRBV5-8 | CASSLVQFWQTQYF
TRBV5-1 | CASKADRGYEQYF
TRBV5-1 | CASSRRGYEQYF
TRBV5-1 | CASGRADTQYF
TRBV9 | CASSVGGGGEAFF
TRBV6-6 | CASSYRKKGTLKGYTF
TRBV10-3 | CAISDMTGYGYTF
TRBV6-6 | CASSSLRGGYTGELFF
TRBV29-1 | CSVEEGRANTEAFF
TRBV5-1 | CASSPDVGGKYEQYF
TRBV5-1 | CASSSGLAVVENEQYF
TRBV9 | CASSVAGGQGTYNEQFF
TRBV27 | CASSIRGQPLHF
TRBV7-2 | CASSGQLNTEAFF
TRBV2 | CASIRDRAYEQYF
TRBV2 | CASSSNRGPSTDTQYF
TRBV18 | CASSRRQGFNEKLFF
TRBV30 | CAWSVQGAREQYF
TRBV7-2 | CASSRGLAGTGELFF
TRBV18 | CASSPGQGGTYNEQFF
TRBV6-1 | CASRLAGVYEQYF
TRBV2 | CASSEVSSGANVLTF
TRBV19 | CASSAGGQKANYGYTF
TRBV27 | CASSTGVNQPQHF
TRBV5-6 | CASSLYKGQKVTDTQYF
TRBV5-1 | CASSYTGTSGRARSGANVLTF
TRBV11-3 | CASSFQDTGELFF
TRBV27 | CASSPRTSYGYTF
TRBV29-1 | CSVAGLITTSTDTQYF
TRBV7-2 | CASSLTQYEQYF
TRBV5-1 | CASSRGLAGAQETQYF
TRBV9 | CASSPHLTQGDYGYTF
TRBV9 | CASSGQGAAQPQHF
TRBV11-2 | CASSLQGQGYGYTF
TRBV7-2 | CASRVDLAGNTGELFF
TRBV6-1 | CASRIQVSNQPQHF
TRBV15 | CATSRDQGYEQYF
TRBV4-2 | CASSQDRGQGNTEAFF
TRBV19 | CASSSGSGLAQETQYF
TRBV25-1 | CASSVPGLAGVEQYF